The present entry profiles one T cell receptor beta chain with its context. This receptor's antigen is unknown. No base qualities exist here, and no much larger clone lies one base off it. This record belongs to a study of T cell responses to AZD1222 COVID-19 vaccine (TCRdb year 2021). About the study as a whole: A total of 230 to 250 trial participants underwent TCR sequencing, of whom around 200 received two doses of AZD1222 and around 25 received two doses of the MenACWY control vaccine. Enrollment into the trials was organized by age into subgroups of 18-55, 56-69 and 70-plus years, and those subgroups contained approximately 160, 26 and 62 TCR-sequenced participants, respectively. The paper's findings and limits, for the study overall: Only 5 to 7 AZD1222 recipients were SARS-CoV-2 seropositive at baseline, limiting conclusions about previously exposed vaccinees. No day 14 peak-response samples were available, so repertoires were characterized only after the peak T cell response. Most participants were white British and females outnumbered males, and the authors suggested that clonal diversity may have been underestimated. A significant rise in spike-specific TCR breadth and depth was observed after two AZD1222 doses relative to day 0 and relative to MenACWY recipients. The 56-69-year group was small, and its depth increase did not reach significance, likely because of low power. Nearly half of unique spike-specific TCRs reportedly recognized epitopes outside regions mutated in the B.1.351 and B.1.1.7 variants. The whole spike protein was spanned by vaccine-associated CD4 TCRs, and dominant responses were seen in regions 160-218 and 743-854.

The meaning of the sample's time point label: about 28 days (+/-7) after the second vaccine dose. AZD1222 recipients whose second dose came at about 4 weeks and those whose second dose came at about 12 weeks were combined into one group, since spike-specific TCR depth and breadth did not differ between the two schedules. Vaccinee samples were obtained from the UK trials COV001 and COV002, which included a single-blind randomized controlled phase 2/3 trial of AZD1222 (ChAdOx1 nCoV-19) in healthy adults. For TCRbeta chain sequencing, PBMC samples from trial participants were taken at day 0 and at day 28 after the second dose. The CDR3 regions of human TCRbeta chains were subjected to immunosequencing. The original methods were these. TCRs in the repertoires were matched against a reference library of SARS-CoV-2-specific TCRs that had been generated with the MIRA antigen-specificity platform. Breadth was defined as the fraction of unique TCRs that were SARS-CoV-2-associated, and depth was defined as the fraction of total T cells that were SARS-CoV-2-associated. Using the MIRA data, each spike-specific TCR was mapped to the spike region that the TCR reacts to and placed in a CD4 or CD8 class. Log10-transformed breadth and depth values were compared by one-way ANOVA with Sidak's multiple comparisons tests. TCRdb carries this immuneACCESS record with in-frame sequences only. Its versions omit some clonotypes, under half of them owing to an unresolved V gene in the studies checked, with the rest unexplained. The DNA gave D and trimming, while V, J and clone size come from that table. The sample profile shows 70,000 to 100,000 clones; roughly 85% of them were found once. Of the sample, about 3% is held by the ten largest clones.

From the cysteine up to the phenylalanine, the CDR3 has a length of 16 residues. Of all the DNA, just the CDR3 is kept, 48 bases in frame from base 1. Relative to germline, V is missing 6 bases and J is missing 4 bases, with 8 bases of the junction outside any gene match. CDR1 and CDR2 are read off the germline V gene (reference sequence) as SEHNR and FQNEAQ. Rearrangement joined TRBV7-9 to TRBJ2-1; 11 bases in the junction line up with TRBD2. The sequencing here drew on peripheral blood, taken 28 days after the second AZD1222 dose. The source of this sequence is an adult who received the AZD1222 COVID-19 vaccine. The nucleotides are TGTGCCAGCAGGAGACCGGGACTAGCGGTTTACAATGAGCAGTTCTTC. Translated, it gives CASRRPGLAVYNEQFF.